This TCR beta chain came from a study of CXCR3-negative and CXCR3-positive naive CD8 T cells. General study results and limits: Naive CXCR3-positive cells had TRB CDR3s more hydrophobic than those of CXCR3-negative naive cells. With CXCR3 expression partially decreased after cryopreservation, most assays relied on fresh PBMCs. Much lower diversity was found in memory CD8+ cells, while both naive subsets had comparably high diversity.

Carrying UMI labels, the TRB cDNA libraries were prepared through 5' RACE. TCRdb re-called the 5' RACE reads; one entry per CDR3 protein, DNA not given. The specimen's table records tens of thousands of distinct CDR3 sequences. The germline CDR1 and CDR2 sequences are SQVTM and ANQGSEA. The CDR3 extends over 14 amino acids. On this clonotype: Its cognate antigen is unknown.

Sorting was done in triplicate for each CD8+ T cell subset (about 280,000 cells each). Material: naive CXCR3+ CD8+ T cells from blood. Subset defined: CD45RO-CCR7+CD27+CD95- naive CD8+ T cells expressing CXCR3 (TNR3+). This chain joins TRBV29-1 and TRBJ2-5. The TCR originated in a human donor in good health. Some clones in this sample may be carry-over from other donors' samples. The CDR3 here is CSVGSLGLVETQYF.